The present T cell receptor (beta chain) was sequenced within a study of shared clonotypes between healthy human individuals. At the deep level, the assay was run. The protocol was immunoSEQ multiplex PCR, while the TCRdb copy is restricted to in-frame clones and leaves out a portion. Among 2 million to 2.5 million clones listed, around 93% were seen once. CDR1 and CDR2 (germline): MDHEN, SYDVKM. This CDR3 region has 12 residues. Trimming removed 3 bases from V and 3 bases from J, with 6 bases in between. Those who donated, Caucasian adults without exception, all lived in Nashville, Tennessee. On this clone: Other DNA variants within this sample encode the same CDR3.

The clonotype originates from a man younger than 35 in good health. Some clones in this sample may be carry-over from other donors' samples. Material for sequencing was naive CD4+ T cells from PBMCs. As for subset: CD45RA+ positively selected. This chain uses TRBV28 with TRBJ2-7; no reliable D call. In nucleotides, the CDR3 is TGTGCCAGCAGTTTGTCGAGCTACGAGCAGTACTTC. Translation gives CASSLSSYEQYF.